This T cell receptor (beta chain) was captured by sequencing in a study of cytomegalovirus exposure and HLA in healthy donors. Study information: The 120 validation repertoires, a later analysis reported, used the same platform as the approximately 730 repertoires from the first cohort.

V lost 6 bases and J lost 4; bases outside the gene matches: 5. Germline loops: CDR1 LNHDA, CDR2 SQIVND (reference sequence). The CDR3 loop spans 13 amino acids. Assay: immunoSEQ multiplex PCR; the TCRdb copy retains only in-frame clones and omits some. The sample yields about 240,000 clones, around 86% seen once. About this clone itself: What it binds is unknown.

Study outcomes and limitations: Reports indicated that the classifier achieved high specificity and sensitivity in diagnosing cytomegalovirus status. The authors listed 150 or so TCR beta chains as cytomegalovirus-associated. Clusters of TCRs from the first cohort tended to co-occur in the roughly 120 validation repertoires (as a later analysis found).

The material sequenced was PBMCs. The V and J genes are TRBV19 and TRBJ2-7; 8 nucleotides match TRBD1. This TCR was recovered from a woman under 40 in good health and CMV-seropositive. This CDR3 is CASRKTGEYEQYF. For the CDR3, the DNA is TGTGCCAGTAGGAAGACAGGGGAATACGAGCAGTACTTC. Variable domain in full (rest from reference TRBV19 and TRBJ2-7): DGGITQSPKYLFRKEGQNVTLSCEQNLNHDAMYWYRQDPGQGLRLIYYSQIVNDFQKGDIAEGYSVSREKKESFPLTVTSAQKNPTAFYLCASRKTGEYEQYFGPGTRLTVT.